The following is a T cell receptor beta chain sequence with its context. The data were taken from a study of blood T cell repertoires in COVID-19. Study-level background: Acute and convalescent COVID-19 specimens originated in the United States, Italy and Spain. PBMCs, B-cell-depleted T cells, or T cells provided the cDNA or gDNA that made up the material.

The table came from immunoSEQ multiplex PCR; TCRdb's copy has only in-frame clones and leaves some out. The sample records around 250,000 clones, around 91% being singletons. The Seattle site enrolled patients during active infection and followed them longitudinally. The CDR3 consists of 19 residues. The germline CDR1 and CDR2 sequences are SGHRS and YFSETQ. V lost 2 bases to trimming and J lost 0 bases; unmatched junction nucleotides: 16. The clonotype comes from an older woman with COVID-19, enrolled during active disease. This chain links TRBV5-1 with TRBJ1-2, with 7 positions matching TRBD1. The sample comprised peripheral blood. This chain's CDR3 is CASSFLPGQASAANYGYTF. The CDR3 bases are TGCGCCAGCAGCTTTTTACCCGGACAGGCCAGTGCGGCTAACTATGGCTACACCTTC.